The entry below gives a single T cell receptor (beta chain) sequence along with its context. Generated by immunoSEQ multiplex PCR, the TCRdb table keeps only in-frame clones and is missing some. The sample includes around 140,000 clones, roughly 92% of them seen just once. This sample is drawn from a study of control samples from healthy donors and cancer patients. In germline, CDR1 is LNHDA, CDR2 SQIVND (reference sequence). Trimming removed 3 bases from V and 3 bases from J, with 21 bases in between. The CDR3 spans 18 residues. V is TRBV19 and J is TRBJ1-3; no clear D. The sequenced material came from blood. The clonotype originates from a man younger than 35 in good health. The CDR3 DNA reads as TGTGCCAGTAGTATTCTTGTGGGCAGCCCAACAGATGGAAACACCATATATTTT. Translation gives CASSILVGSPTDGNTIYF. The variable domain in full, completed from reference TRBV19 and TRBJ1-3, reads DGGITQSPKYLFRKEGQNVTLSCEQNLNHDAMYWYRQDPGQGLRLIYYSQIVNDFQKGDIAEGYSVSREKKESFPLTVTSAQKNPTAFYLCASSILVGSPTDGNTIYFGEGSWLTVV.